This T cell receptor (beta chain) was captured in a study of CD8 T cells in Susac syndrome. The RNA, about 0.45 to 1 ug, was put through reverse transcription using random hexamers. TCRdb reprocessed the immunoSEQ multiplex PCR reads via MiXCR and lists one record per CDR3 protein. There are over 100,000 distinct CDR3 sequences in the sample; 96% occur only once, and 0.12% to 0.15% lies in the top ten. Germline CDR1 SEHNR, CDR2 FQNEAQ (reference sequence). V lost 3 bases to trimming and J lost 5 bases, with 13 bases between them. The CDR3 has 14 residues. The sequencing sample was made of CD4+ T cells from PBMCs. J is TRBJ1-1 and V is TRBV7-9, with D uncertain. The clonotype was recovered from a human donor with Susac syndrome. The CDR3 DNA is TGTGCCAGCAGCTTCCTCCCGGTGGGAACTGAAGCTTTCTTT. As protein: CASSFLPVGTEAFF.